One sample yielded the 4 T cell receptor beta chains listed below, sequenced in a study of T cell responses to AZD1222 COVID-19 vaccine (dated by TCRdb to about 2021). Libraries came from the immunoSEQ multiplex PCR assay. TCRdb mirrors the immuneACCESS table, restricted to in-frame sequences. Some clones are absent from its copies; in checked studies, under half trace to an unresolved V gene, and the reason for the others is unknown. Here the sample has roughly 120,000 clones; 88% occur a single time. The ten largest make up 3.5% to 4.5% of the sample. Taken with the paper, the label for time point translates to: baseline before first vaccination. This specimen consisted of peripheral blood, obtained on day 0 of AZD1222 vaccination. Source of these receptors: an adult in good health.

The chain recombines TRBV3-1 (or the pseudogene TRBV3-2) with TRBJ1-1; 8 nucleotides align to TRBD1. V shed 1 base, J shed 3 bases, and the junction held 4 bases outside the gene matches. This CDR3 spans 15 amino acids. Germline CDR1 and CDR2: LGHDT and YNNKEL (reference sequence). This CDR3 reads CASSQVDRGHTEAFF. CDR3 DNA: TGTGCCAGCAGCCAAGTAGACAGGGGCCACACTGAAGCTTTCTTT.

This clone was observed once. This chain connects TRBV2 to TRBJ1-5; D is perhaps TRBD1 (5 bases). The V end lost 4 bases, the J end lost 10 bases, and 17 bases lay between the germline ends. CDR1 SNHLY and CDR2 FYNNEI come from the germline V gene. This CDR3 has 14 residues. The DNA for the CDR3 is TGTGCCAGCAGTGTCCGGGACCTTATTGTTCCCCAGCATTTT. Protein: CASSVRDLIVPQHF.

The CDR3 sequence: CASKVGSNTGELFF. In DNA, the CDR3 is TGTGCCAGTAAAGTCGGGTCTAATACCGGGGAGCTGTTTTTT. The V gene is TRBV19, the J gene TRBJ2-2; D remains ambiguous. Trimming pared 7 bases from V and 5 bases from J, leaving 14 bases between. This CDR3 has 14 residues. CDR1 is LNHDA and CDR2 is SQIVND in the germline V gene (reference sequence).

V gene TRBV19 combines with J gene TRBJ2-1, with 8 bases fitting TRBD1. Germline V CDR1 and CDR2: LNHDA, SQIVND (reference sequence). V lost 4 bases and J lost 10; bases outside the gene matches: 6. CDR3 size: 13 residues. This CDR3 is CASSTQGAREQFF. The CDR3 bases are TGTGCCAGTAGTACCCAGGGGGCGCGAGAGCAGTTCTTC.